Presented here are 24 T cell receptor beta chains from one specimen sequenced in a study of blood T cell repertoires in COVID-19. Clones were sequenced by immunoSEQ multiplex PCR, and TCRdb holds only the in-frame ones, with some missing. This sample has about 110,000 clones, with under 95% found just once. Sequencing was carried out using peripheral blood. These TCRs come from a woman aged 30 to 39 with acute or convalescent COVID-19.

The CDR3 bases are TGTGCCAGCAGCTTTGGGGTCTTGGGGAGAGCTTTCTTT. Translated: CASSFGVLGRAFF. The chain has TRBV11-2 and TRBJ1-1; D gene unclear. V shed 3 bases and J shed 10 bases, with 15 bases lying between them. The CDR3 is 13 amino acids. Germline loops: CDR1 SGHAT, CDR2 FQNNGV.

The J gene is TRBJ1-1, the V gene TRBV7-9; D is unclear. The ends were cut back, 3 bases at V and 5 bases at J, with 16 bases in the middle. From germline, CDR1 is SEHNR and CDR2 FQNEAQ (reference sequence). The CDR3 has 15 amino acids. The CDR3 region is CASSFGLTETTEAFF. Written as DNA, the CDR3 is TGTGCCAGCAGCTTCGGCTTAACAGAGACGACTGAAGCTTTCTTT.

This chain uses TRBV10-1 with TRBJ1-6; 9 positions agree with TRBD1. Looked up from germline, CDR1 is WNHNN and CDR2 is SYGVQD (reference sequence). V gave up 2 bases and J gave up 5 bases; unmatched junction bases: 4. The CDR3 loop spans 16 amino acids. CDR3 amino acids: CASSETWTGDNSPLHF. DNA of the CDR3: TGCGCCAGCAGTGAGACGTGGACAGGGGATAATTCACCCCTCCACTTT.

The rearrangement links TRBV30 to TRBJ1-3; TRBD1 is a possible D gene (6 bases). The CDR3 is 13 residues long. Trimming left V 5 bases short and J 4 bases short, with 12 bases between. CDR1 and CDR2 from the germline V gene are GTSNPN and SVGIG (reference sequence). The CDR3 DNA reads as TGTGCCTGGGCCGGGGGGCCGGGAAACACCATATATTTT. Translation gives CAWAGGPGNTIYF.

This clone came up once. V gene TRBV7-9 combines with J gene TRBJ1-2; weak D call: TRBD1 (6 bases). Deletions cut 1 base from V and 1 base from J, with 10 bases between. The CDR3 extends over 15 amino acids. Germline-derived CDR1 and CDR2 are SEHNR and FQNEAQ (reference sequence). The CDR3 region is CASSLGTDFNYGYTF. CDR3 DNA sequence: TGTGCCAGCAGCTTAGGGACAGATTTTAACTATGGCTACACCTTC.

J is TRBJ1-3 and V is TRBV6-5; D not certain. CDR3 length equals 14 residues. Germline assignment: CDR1 MNHEY and CDR2 SVGAGI. V was trimmed by 7 bases and J by 1 base, leaving 11 bases between them. CDR3 in amino acids: CASTPLRSGNTIYF. The CDR3 region has the DNA TGTGCCAGCACCCCATTGCGGTCTGGAAACACCATATATTTT.

The V and J genes are TRBV7-6 and TRBJ1-2; 9 bases match TRBD1. The CDR3 length is 15 residues. With V trimmed by 5 bases and J by 7 bases, 11 bases remained unmatched. Per the germline V gene, CDR1 is SGHVS and CDR2 is FNYEAQ. The CDR3 spells CASSPRRGQGVGYTF. The CDR3 DNA follows: TGTGCCAGCAGCCCGAGGAGGGGACAGGGCGTTGGCTACACCTTC. The whole variable domain, filled in from reference TRBV7-6 and TRBJ1-2, reads GAGVSQSPRYKVTKRGQDVALRCDPISGHVSLYWYRQALGQGPEFLTYFNYEAQQDKSGLPNDRFSAERPEGSISTLTIQRTEQRDSAMYRCASSPRRGQGVGYTFGSGTRLTVV.

V usage is TRBV6-5 and J usage is TRBJ2-2; TRBD2 might be the D (5 bases). Germline V lookup: CDR1 MNHEY, CDR2 SVGAGI. The V end lost 4 bases, the J end lost 7 bases, and 13 bases lay between the germline ends. The CDR3 length is 14 residues. CDR3 sequence: CASSSDSVDGELFF. The CDR3 DNA follows: TGTGCCAGCAGTTCAGATAGCGTTGACGGGGAGCTGTTTTTT.

The rearrangement uses TRBV9 and TRBJ1-2; 9 nucleotides align to TRBD1. Germline V gene data show CDR1 as SGDLS and CDR2 as YYNGEE. After removal of 5 bases from V and 4 bases from J, the junction contained 6 bases not matched to a gene. This CDR3 is 14 amino acids long. The DNA of the CDR3 is TGTGCCAGCAGTCTGGGACAGGGCACCTATGGCTACACCTTC. It translates to CASSLGQGTYGYTF.

The chain recombines TRBV5-1 with TRBJ1-2; TRBD1 agrees at 10 bases. There are 14 residues in the CDR3. Germline trimming cut 4 bases from V and 6 bases from J; bases unmatched to any gene: 6. Per the germline V gene, CDR1 is SGHRS and CDR2 is YFSETQ. CDR3 protein: CASSLLTGGDGYTF. CDR3 DNA sequence: TGCGCCAGCAGCCTACTGACAGGGGGCGATGGCTACACCTTC.

This clone was seen a single time. The rearrangement uses TRBV6-4 and TRBJ2-7, with 11 bases that match TRBD1. The CDR3 runs 13 residues. Germline lookup yields CDR1 MRHNA and CDR2 SNTAGT. V shed 5 bases and J 5 bases; nucleotides not matched to a gene: 2. The chain's CDR3 is CASSRDRGDEQYF. The CDR3 DNA sequence: TGTGCCAGCAGTCGGGACAGGGGGGACGAGCAGTACTTC.

CDR3 DNA: TGTGCCAGCAGCCAAGACCCAGGGAAATACGAGCAGTACTTC. This sequence encodes CASSQDPGKYEQYF. This sequence joins TRBV3-1 (or the pseudogene TRBV3-2) and TRBJ2-7, with D perhaps TRBD1 (5 bases). This CDR3 spans 14 amino acids. Trimming stripped 0 bases from V and 4 bases from J, with 10 bases between. Germline CDR1 is LGHDT and CDR2 is YNNKEL (reference sequence).

This clone was seen only a few times. The chain recombines TRBV28 with TRBJ1-6; D might be TRBD1 (6 bases). Looked up from germline, CDR1 is MDHEN and CDR2 is SYDVKM. V was cut by 6 bases and J by 9 bases, with 15 bases left in between. CDR3 length equals 14 residues. The CDR3 here is CASSLDSLGSPLHF. The DNA for the CDR3 is TGTGCCAGCAGCTTGGACAGTTTGGGTTCACCCCTCCACTTT. The full variable domain, with the rest looked up from reference TRBV28 and TRBJ1-6, is DVKVTQSSRYLVKRTGEKVFLECVQDMDHENMFWYRQDPGLGLRLIYFSYDVKMKEKGDIPEGYSVSREKKERFSLILESASTNQTSMYLCASSLDSLGSPLHFGNGTRLTVT.

The rearrangement joins TRBV28 to TRBJ1-2; unclear D gene. The CDR3 extends over 13 amino acids. The germline V and J ends were trimmed by 3 bases and 4 bases, with 9 bases remaining between them. Germline V gene sequence: CDR1 MDHEN, CDR2 SYDVKM. CDR3 nucleotides: TGTGCCAGCAGTTTTAGGAGTGCCTATGGCTACACCTTC. It yields the protein CASSFRSAYGYTF.

The chain joins TRBV30 to TRBJ1-6, with 10 nucleotides matching TRBD1. The V and J ends lost 0 bases and 4 bases, in that order; junction bases with no gene match: 3. CDR3 size: 16 residues. Germline values: CDR1 GTSNPN, CDR2 SVGIG (reference sequence). The CDR3 region has the DNA TGTGCCTGGAGTGTACGGGACAGGGGATATAATTCACCCCTCCACTTT. This encodes CAWSVRDRGYNSPLHF.

V gene TRBV19 combines with J gene TRBJ1-5; unclear D gene. V gave up 6 bases and J gave up 4 bases, with 7 bases separating them. Germline loops: CDR1 LNHDA, CDR2 SQIVND (reference sequence). This CDR3 is built from 12 residues. CDR3 sequence (DNA): TGTGCCAGTAGCCAGATTAATCAGCCCCAGCATTTT. This translates into CASSQINQPQHF.

The chain combines TRBV9 with TRBJ2-7, with 10 bases identical to TRBD2. The CDR3 is 17 amino acids. V lost 4 bases to trimming and J lost 0 bases; unmatched junction nucleotides: 10. The V gene's germline CDR1 is SGDLS and CDR2 YYNGEE. This CDR3 is CASSLSPSGSSSYEQYF. The CDR3 DNA reads as TGTGCCAGCAGCCTTAGCCCTAGCGGGAGTTCCTCCTACGAGCAGTACTTC.

V gene TRBV11-2 combines with J gene TRBJ1-3, with a tentative D call TRBD1 (6 bases). V was trimmed by 3 bases and J by 0 bases, leaving 12 bases between them. There are 16 residues in the CDR3. CDR1 and CDR2 from the germline V gene are SGHAT and FQNNGV. CDR3 in amino acids: CASSFRRQVSGNTIYF. In nucleotides, the CDR3 is TGTGCCAGCAGCTTTCGACGACAGGTCTCTGGAAACACCATATATTTT.

The chain combines TRBV7-9 with TRBJ2-7; 8 nucleotides agree with TRBD1. This CDR3 has 16 residues. Looked up from germline, CDR1 is SEHNR and CDR2 is FQNEAQ (reference sequence). J was trimmed by 5 bases and V by 1 base; bases with no gene match: 10. Written as DNA, the CDR3 is TGTGCCAGCAGCTTAGGTCGTAGGACAGGGCTCGACGAGCAGTACTTC. Amino acids: CASSLGRRTGLDEQYF.

This rearrangement joins TRBV19 to TRBJ2-5; TRBD2 matches at 7 bases. The CDR3 spans 17 residues. Germline trimming cut 1 base from V and 2 bases from J; bases unmatched to any gene: 10. Germline lookup yields CDR1 LNHDA and CDR2 SQIVND (reference sequence). The CDR3 sequence is CASSIGSGWGGQETQYF. DNA for the CDR3: TGTGCCAGTAGTATAGGATCAGGGTGGGGGGGTCAAGAGACCCAGTACTTC.

The chain employs TRBV6-2 or TRBV6-3 and TRBJ1-2, with a possible D match to TRBD1 (6 bases). Germline loops: CDR1 MNHEY, CDR2 SVGEGT. CDR3 size: 13 residues. V was pared by 5 bases and J by 8 bases, with 15 bases between. The CDR3 DNA sequence: TGTGCCAGCAGTGACAACAGGGCTTACGGCTACACCTTC. Residues: CASSDNRAYGYTF.

The chain uses TRBV4-1 and TRBJ1-2, with 10 bases fitting TRBD1. In germline, CDR1 is MGHRA, CDR2 YSYEKL. The J segment lost 6 bases and the V segment lost 4 bases, leaving 8 bases of the junction unmatched. CDR3 size: 15 residues. The CDR3: CASSLITDRGNGYTF. DNA for the CDR3: TGCGCCAGCAGCCTTATTACGGACAGGGGGAATGGCTACACCTTC.

The DNA for the CDR3 is TGTGCCAGCAACTTGGACAGGGGAAATCAGCCCCAGCATTTT. It yields the protein CASNLDRGNQPQHF. This chain joins TRBV6-5 and TRBJ1-5; 9 positions match TRBD1. The CDR3 is 14 amino acids. With V trimmed by 7 bases and J by 4 bases, 5 bases remained unmatched. CDR1 and CDR2 (germline): MNHEY, SVGAGI.

The rearrangement links TRBV27 to TRBJ2-7; the match to TRBD1 covers 9 bases. The CDR3 loop spans 13 amino acids. Germline CDR1 reads MNHEY; CDR2 reads SMNVEV (reference sequence). Trimming cost V 4 bases and J 6 bases; bases outside gene matches: 4. CDR3 nucleotide sequence: TGTGCCAGCAGTTGGACAGGGGTGACCGAGCAGTACTTC. This gives the protein CASSWTGVTEQYF.